The present T cell receptor (beta chain) was sequenced within a study of identifying expanded T cells in peripheral blood. The table came from immunoSEQ multiplex PCR; TCRdb's copy has only in-frame clones and leaves some out. The repertoire holds about 50,000 clones, 82% seen once, with roughly 15% in the top ten. V was cut by 3 bases and J by 0 bases, with 9 bases left in between. CDR1 and CDR2 (germline): WSHSY, SAAADI. The CDR3 contains 16 residues. The gene calls are TRBV10-2 and TRBJ2-6; D unresolved. The sequence derives from a person between 18 and 75 years old in good health. The source material was blood. CDR3 region: CASSEAPGSGANVLTF. DNA for the CDR3: TGCGCCAGCAGTGAAGCGCCGGGCTCTGGGGCCAACGTCCTGACTTTC.